This record covers a single T cell receptor (beta chain). Its specificity is unknown. These data are taken from a study of Graves' ophthalmopathy and Graves' hyperthyroidism. The trim removed 5 bases at V and 2 bases at J, leaving 5 bases unmatched. The CDR3 totals 14 residues. The germline CDR1 and CDR2 sequences are SEHNR and FQNEAQ (reference sequence). Amplified TCR beta CDR3 regions were obtained using RNA transcripts as template. RT-PCR was first run with HTBI primers, then multiplex PCR in a second round. TCRdb independently ran MiXCR on the multiplex PCR reads; one entry per CDR3 protein. The table has 200,000 to 300,000 distinct CDR3 sequences, 45% seen once. Study-wide results and limits: Most expanded thyroid clonotypes above 0.001 frequency also appeared in blood.

V gene TRBV7-9 combines with J gene TRBJ1-1, with TRBD1 identical over 7 bases. Sequenced input: peripheral blood. The sequence was collected from an adult man with Graves' ophthalmopathy. The chain's CDR3 is CASSPGTENTEAFF. The CDR3 DNA sequence: TGTGCCAGCAGCCCTGGGACAGAAAACACTGAAGCTTTCTTT. The full variable domain, with the rest looked up from reference TRBV7-9 and TRBJ1-1, is DTGVSQNPRHKITKRGQNVTFRCDPISEHNRLYWYRQTLGQGPEFLTYFQNEAQLEKSRLLSDRFSAERPKGSFSTLEIQRTEQGDSAMYLCASSPGTENTEAFFGQGTRLTVV.